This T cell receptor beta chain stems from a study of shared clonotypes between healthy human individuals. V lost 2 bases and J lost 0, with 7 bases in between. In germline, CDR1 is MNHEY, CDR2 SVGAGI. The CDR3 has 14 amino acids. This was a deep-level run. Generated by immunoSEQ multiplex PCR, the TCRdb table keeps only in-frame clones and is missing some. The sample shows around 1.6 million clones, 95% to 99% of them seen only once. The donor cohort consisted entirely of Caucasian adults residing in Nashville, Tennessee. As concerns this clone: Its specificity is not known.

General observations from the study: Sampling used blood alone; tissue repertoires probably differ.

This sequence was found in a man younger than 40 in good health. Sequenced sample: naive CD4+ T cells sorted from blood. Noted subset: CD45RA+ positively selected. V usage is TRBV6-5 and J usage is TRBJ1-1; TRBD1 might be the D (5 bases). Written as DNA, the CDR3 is TGTGCCAGCAGTTACGAGGGGATGAACACTGAAGCTTTCTTT. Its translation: CASSYEGMNTEAFF.